This TCR beta chain was retrieved from a study of blood T cell repertoires in COVID-19. About the study: Samples representing acute and convalescent COVID-19 were sourced from the United States, Italy and Spain. PBMCs, B-cell-depleted T cells, or T cells were the source of the cDNA or gDNA that made up the material.

Germline loops: CDR1 SGDLS, CDR2 YYNGEE. The CDR3 has 15 residues. The V gene lost 4 bases and the J gene lost 3 bases, with 16 bases spanning the gap. Per the original data handling: Estimates of nucleated cell counts were drawn from the amplification of reference gene primers. Profiling relied on immunoSEQ multiplex PCR, and the TCRdb table lists in-frame clones only, not all of them. V, J and clone size reflect that table, while D and trimming were determined from the DNA. The sample records over 300,000 clones, 90% being singletons. The sequencing input was peripheral blood. The receptor was isolated from a man aged 18 to 35 with active or convalescent COVID-19. The chain links TRBV9 to TRBJ1-1, with D possibly matching TRBD1 (6 bases). CDR3 DNA sequence: TGTGCCAGCAGCAAAACCAGGGGAAGGGACACTGAAGCTTTCTTT. Protein sequence: CASSKTRGRDTEAFF. The whole variable domain, filled in from reference TRBV9 and TRBJ1-1, reads DSGVTQTPKHLITATGQRVTLRCSPRSGDLSVYWYQQSLDQGLQFLIQYYNGEERAKGNILERFSAQQFPDLHSELNLSSLELGDSALYFCASSKTRGRDTEAFFGQGTRLTVV.